These 8 T cell receptor beta chains share one sample of origin, sequenced in a study of blood T cell repertoires in COVID-19. Repertoires were generated with immunoSEQ multiplex PCR, while TCRdb's copy carries only in-frame clones and drops some. The table lists about 310,000 clones, around 87% of them singletons, with approximately 8.1% in the top ten. Sequencing was done on a sample of peripheral blood. The source is a woman between 45 and 65 years old who had recovered from COVID-19.

This rearrangement joins TRBV4-2 to TRBJ2-3; 9 bases align to TRBD2. The V and J ends lost 0 bases and 0 bases, in that order; junction bases with no gene match: 7. The germline V gene has CDR1 LGHNA and CDR2 YNFKEQ. This CDR3 has 18 residues. The CDR3: CASSQEGAAGGSTDTQYF. CDR3 bases: TGTGCCAGCAGCCAAGAGGGGGCGGCGGGAGGGAGCACAGATACGCAGTATTTT.

This clone occurred once. This chain joins TRBV18 and TRBJ1-1, with D perhaps TRBD1 (5 bases). Germline values: CDR1 KGHSH, CDR2 LQKENI. Trimming left V 5 bases short and J 1 base short, with 14 bases between. The CDR3 is 15 amino acids. DNA for the CDR3: TGTGCCAGCTCAATAGAACAGGCCCAGAACACTGAAGCTTTCTTT. Translating it yields CASSIEQAQNTEAFF.

The rearrangement uses TRBV19 and TRBJ1-5; TRBD1 matches 7 bases. This CDR3 is 13 amino acids long. Germline V lookup: CDR1 LNHDA, CDR2 SQIVND (reference sequence). Germline trimming cut 9 bases from V and 4 bases from J; bases unmatched to any gene: 6. CDR3 region: CASGQAINQPQHF. The CDR3 coding sequence is TGTGCCAGCGGACAGGCGATTAATCAGCCCCAGCATTTT.

The chain joins TRBV19 to TRBJ2-3; the match to TRBD1 covers 9 bases. Per germline, CDR1 LNHDA and CDR2 SQIVND (reference sequence). This CDR3 is 14 amino acids long. The CDR3 loop reads CASAGTGLPDTQYF. In nucleotides, the CDR3 is TGTGCGAGCGCGGGGACAGGGTTACCAGATACGCAGTATTTT.

The V gene is TRBV28, the J gene TRBJ2-5, with 13 bases aligning to TRBD2. The CDR3 sequence is 17 residues long. Germline-derived CDR1 and CDR2 are MDHEN and SYDVKM. The V and J ends lost 4 bases and 5 bases, in that order; junction bases with no gene match: 10. The CDR3 loop reads CASSSRTSGGVAETQYF. CDR3 sequence (DNA): TGTGCCAGCAGTTCACGGACTAGCGGGGGCGTAGCGGAGACCCAGTACTTC.

The chain links TRBV7-9 to TRBJ1-4; the match to TRBD1 covers 7 bases. The length of the CDR3 is 17 residues. Germline lookup yields CDR1 SEHNR and CDR2 FQNEAQ (reference sequence). Losses at the gene ends were 1 base for V and 8 bases for J; bases not matched to a gene: 13. The chain's CDR3 is CASSLDGMWQGVEKLFF. In nucleotides, the CDR3 is TGTGCCAGCAGCTTAGACGGCATGTGGCAGGGGGTCGAAAAACTGTTTTTT.

For this clone: Germline and junction disagree at one end, which may indicate a read error. The chain links TRBV29-1 to TRBJ2-3; TRBD2 matches 12 bases. The germline V gene encodes CDR1 SQVTM and CDR2 ANQGSEA. CDR3 length: 14 residues. Here the CDR3 reads CSVSTSGSTDTQYF. CDR3 nucleotides: TGCAGCGTCTCGACTAGCGGGAGCACTGATACGCAGTATTTT.

The chain is built from TRBV7-2 and TRBJ1-3; a weak D match, TRBD1 (5 bases). From germline, CDR1 is SGHTA and CDR2 FQGNSA. This CDR3 has 15 residues. V was clipped by 4 bases and J by 0 bases, with 10 bases between them. CDR3 coding DNA: TGTGCCAGCAGCTCACAGGCCCGCTCTGGAAACACCATATATTTT. Amino acids: CASSSQARSGNTIYF.